The rows below give T cell receptor beta chains drawn from one sample of a study of T cell changes during pregnancy in multiple sclerosis. Method: immunoSEQ multiplex PCR; TCRdb's copy keeps in-frame clones and lacks some. This sample has under 95,000 clones, with 85% to 95% found just once. Sequencing used peripheral blood, obtained after pregnancy. These receptors came from a female donor with multiple sclerosis, enrolled in a pregnancy study. CDR3s include the opening cysteine and the closing phenylalanine or tryptophan. A D gene is named only where the DNA matches it firmly. Some rows have no size entry. The others give once, few or many, or a class for an expanded clone.

CDR3aa: CASSLAAGTNYGYTF
CDR3nt: TGCGCCAGCAGCTTGGCCGCGGGAACTAACTATGGCTACACCTTC
v_gene: TRBV5-1
abundance: .
d_gene: .
j_gene: TRBJ1-2

CDR3aa: CASSQGTGAGNTIYF
CDR3nt: TGTGCCAGCAGCCAAGGGACAGGGGCTGGAAACACCATATATTTT
v_gene: TRBV14
abundance: .
d_gene: TRBD1
j_gene: TRBJ1-3

CDR3aa: CAWSDQTGPWETQYF
CDR3nt: TGTGCCTGGAGTGACCAGACAGGACCTTGGGAGACCCAGTACTTC
v_gene: TRBV30
abundance: .
d_gene: .
j_gene: TRBJ2-5

CDR3aa: CAWSPGGALYEQYF
CDR3nt: TGTGCCTGGAGTCCTGGAGGGGCCCTCTACGAGCAGTACTTC
v_gene: TRBV30
abundance: .
d_gene: .
j_gene: TRBJ2-7

CDR3aa: CASREGQATDTQYF
CDR3nt: TGTGCCAGCAGGGAGGGACAGGCCACAGATACGCAGTATTTT
v_gene: TRBV6-1
abundance: .
d_gene: TRBD1
j_gene: TRBJ2-3

CDR3aa: CASSRRLAGGSTDTQYF
CDR3nt: TGTGCCAGCTCACGTCGACTAGCGGGGGGCTCCACAGATACGCAGTATTTT
v_gene: TRBV18
abundance: .
d_gene: TRBD2
j_gene: TRBJ2-3

CDR3aa: CASSSPLGLLAGVGKNIQYF
CDR3nt: TGCGCCAGCAGCTCCCCCCTAGGGCTACTAGCGGGAGTAGGCAAAAACATTCAGTACTTC
v_gene: TRBV5-1
abundance: .
d_gene: TRBD2
j_gene: TRBJ2-4

CDR3aa: CASSPITEAFF
CDR3nt: TGTGCCAGCAGCCCTATCACTGAAGCTTTCTTT
v_gene: TRBV5-8
abundance: .
d_gene: .
j_gene: TRBJ1-1

CDR3aa: CASSIDRGRIYEQYF
CDR3nt: TGTGCCAGCAGTATCGACAGGGGGCGCATCTACGAGCAGTACTTC
v_gene: TRBV27
abundance: .
d_gene: TRBD1
j_gene: TRBJ2-7

CDR3aa: CASSTTEYNQPQHF
CDR3nt: TGTGCCAGCAGCACGACAGAGTACAATCAGCCCCAGCATTTT
v_gene: TRBV27
abundance: .
d_gene: .
j_gene: TRBJ1-5

CDR3aa: CASRTGSEAFF
CDR3nt: TGTGCCAGCAGGACAGGTTCGGAAGCTTTCTTT
v_gene: TRBV7-6
abundance: once
d_gene: .
j_gene: TRBJ1-1

CDR3aa: CSARDRYGYTF
CDR3nt: TGCAGTGCTAGAGACAGATATGGCTACACCTTC
v_gene: TRBV20-1
abundance: .
d_gene: .
j_gene: TRBJ1-2

CDR3aa: CASSARHGGTYEQYF
CDR3nt: TGTGCCAGCAGTGCGCGGCACGGGGGGACCTACGAGCAGTACTTC
v_gene: TRBV27
abundance: .
d_gene: TRBD2
j_gene: TRBJ2-7

CDR3aa: CASSPDRESYYGYTF
CDR3nt: TGTGCCAGTAGTCCGGACAGGGAGTCTTACTATGGCTACACCTTC
v_gene: TRBV19
abundance: .
d_gene: TRBD1
j_gene: TRBJ1-2

CDR3aa: CASSDDKSTDTQYF
CDR3nt: TGTGCCAGCAGTGACGACAAGAGCACAGATACGCAGTATTTT
v_gene: TRBV6-4
abundance: .
d_gene: .
j_gene: TRBJ2-3

CDR3aa: CASSKNPGQAIYGYTF
CDR3nt: TGTGCCAGCAGCAAGAACCCGGGACAGGCTATCTATGGCTACACCTTC
v_gene: TRBV7-8
abundance: .
d_gene: TRBD1
j_gene: TRBJ1-2

CDR3aa: CASSPSGGQHYGYTF
CDR3nt: TGTGCCAGCTCACCCTCCGGAGGGCAACACTATGGCTACACCTTC
v_gene: TRBV18
abundance: .
d_gene: .
j_gene: TRBJ1-2

CDR3aa: CASSLTGGSYEQYF
CDR3nt: TGTGCCAGCAGTTTGACAGGGGGCTCCTACGAGCAGTACTTC
v_gene: TRBV27
abundance: .
d_gene: TRBD1
j_gene: TRBJ2-7

CDR3aa: CASRRGLISSGANVLTF
CDR3nt: TGCGCCAGCAGGAGGGGACTGATAAGCTCTGGGGCCAACGTCCTGACTTTC
v_gene: TRBV5-1
abundance: .
d_gene: .
j_gene: TRBJ2-6

CDR3aa: CASSATSKTDTQYF
CDR3nt: TGTGCCAGCAGCGCGACTTCCAAGACAGATACGCAGTATTTT
v_gene: TRBV27
abundance: .
d_gene: .
j_gene: TRBJ2-3

CDR3aa: CASNNGLATGELFF
CDR3nt: TGTGCCAGCAACAACGGACTTGCCACCGGGGAGCTGTTTTTT
v_gene: TRBV7-3
abundance: .
d_gene: .
j_gene: TRBJ2-2

CDR3aa: CASSLTLAGGLTDTQYF
CDR3nt: TGTGCCAGCAGCTTAACGCTAGCGGGGGGACTCACAGATACGCAGTATTTT
v_gene: TRBV7-3
abundance: .
d_gene: TRBD2
j_gene: TRBJ2-3

CDR3aa: CASSSTPGQGSEQFF
CDR3nt: TGCGCCAGCAGCTCAACTCCGGGACAGGGAAGTGAGCAGTTCTTC
v_gene: TRBV5-1
abundance: .
d_gene: TRBD1
j_gene: TRBJ2-1

CDR3aa: CASSATLWTGDEQYF
CDR3nt: TGTGCCAGCAGCGCCACCCTATGGACAGGGGACGAGCAGTACTTC
v_gene: TRBV9
abundance: .
d_gene: TRBD1
j_gene: TRBJ2-7

CDR3aa: CASSFAVGGNAYEQYF
CDR3nt: TGTGCCAGCAGCTTTGCGGTGGGAGGGAACGCCTACGAGCAGTACTTC
v_gene: TRBV7-2
abundance: .
d_gene: TRBD2
j_gene: TRBJ2-7

CDR3aa: CASSLWQNPNEQFF
CDR3nt: TGTGCCAGCAGTTTATGGCAGAACCCCAATGAGCAGTTCTTC
v_gene: TRBV27
abundance: .
d_gene: .
j_gene: TRBJ2-1

CDR3aa: CASSFVQGAYEQYF
CDR3nt: TGCGCCAGCAGCTTTGTACAGGGGGCCTACGAGCAGTACTTC
v_gene: TRBV5-1
abundance: .
d_gene: TRBD1
j_gene: TRBJ2-7

CDR3aa: CASSVARVNTEAFF
CDR3nt: TGTGCCAGCAGCGTAGCGCGGGTGAACACTGAAGCTTTCTTT
v_gene: TRBV9
abundance: few
d_gene: .
j_gene: TRBJ1-1

CDR3aa: CASSEQGAYGYTF
CDR3nt: TGTGCCAGCAGCGAACAGGGGGCCTATGGCTACACCTTC
v_gene: TRBV5-5
abundance: .
d_gene: TRBD1
j_gene: TRBJ1-2

CDR3aa: CASSIAGQFFYTF
CDR3nt: TGTGCCAGTAGTATAGCAGGGCAGTTCTTCTACACCTTC
v_gene: TRBV19
abundance: .
d_gene: .
j_gene: TRBJ1-2

CDR3aa: CASSQEPPGSVPYGYTF
CDR3nt: TGCGCCAGCAGCCAGGAGCCTCCAGGGTCCGTCCCTTATGGCTACACCTTC
v_gene: TRBV4-1
abundance: .
d_gene: .
j_gene: TRBJ1-2

CDR3aa: CASRQLRQGGYTF
CDR3nt: TGTGCCAGCAGACAACTTCGACAGGGTGGCTACACCTTC
v_gene: TRBV7-8
abundance: .
d_gene: TRBD1
j_gene: TRBJ1-2

CDR3aa: CASTEGLAYEQYF
CDR3nt: TGTGCCAGCACGGAGGGACTAGCCTACGAGCAGTACTTC
v_gene: TRBV7-9
abundance: .
d_gene: TRBD2
j_gene: TRBJ2-7

CDR3aa: CASSRLAEIYEQYF
CDR3nt: TGTGCCAGCAGTAGACTAGCGGAGATCTACGAGCAGTACTTC
v_gene: TRBV6-1
abundance: .
d_gene: TRBD2
j_gene: TRBJ2-7

CDR3aa: CAWSVLGFLGPPPLF
CDR3nt: TGTGCCTGGAGTGTACTAGGGTTTCTTGGGCCCCCCCCTCTCTTT
v_gene: TRBV30
abundance: .
d_gene: .
j_gene: TRBJ1-1

CDR3aa: CATSRDYTDATNEKLFF
CDR3nt: TGTGCCACCAGCAGAGATTACACAGATGCAACTAATGAAAAACTGTTTTTT
v_gene: TRBV15
abundance: once
d_gene: .
j_gene: TRBJ1-4

CDR3aa: CASSEGYSTKLAYF
CDR3nt: TGTGCCAGCAGTGAAGGCTACTCGACTAAGCTTGCGTATTTT
v_gene: TRBV6-1
abundance: once
d_gene: .
j_gene: TRBJ2-3

CDR3aa: CASSVQGFHGYTF
CDR3nt: TGTGCCAGTAGTGTACAGGGTTTCCATGGCTACACCTTC
v_gene: TRBV19
abundance: .
d_gene: .
j_gene: TRBJ1-2

CDR3aa: CASSQDQGRYNEQFF
CDR3nt: TGCGCCAGCAGCCAAGACCAGGGGCGCTACAATGAGCAGTTCTTC
v_gene: TRBV4-1
abundance: .
d_gene: .
j_gene: TRBJ2-1

CDR3aa: CASSMRAPSRGPGGQETQYF
CDR3nt: TGCGCCAGCAGTATGAGGGCCCCCAGCAGGGGCCCAGGGGGGCAAGAGACCCAGTACTTC
v_gene: TRBV5-1
abundance: .
d_gene: .
j_gene: TRBJ2-5

CDR3aa: CASSSPGQGLPGELFF
CDR3nt: TGTGCCAGCAGTTCGCCGGGACAGGGCCTCCCCGGGGAGCTGTTTTTT
v_gene: TRBV27
abundance: .
d_gene: TRBD1
j_gene: TRBJ2-2

CDR3aa: CASSSYTAGGEAFF
CDR3nt: TGTGCCAGCAGCTCATATACAGCCGGAGGAGAAGCTTTCTTT
v_gene: TRBV11-3
abundance: .
d_gene: .
j_gene: TRBJ1-1

CDR3aa: CASSEGQGSGYTF
CDR3nt: TGCGCCAGCAGTGAGGGACAGGGCAGTGGCTACACCTTC
v_gene: TRBV10-1
abundance: .
d_gene: TRBD1
j_gene: TRBJ1-2

CDR3aa: CASSYRTGIDQPQHF
CDR3nt: TGTGCCAGCAGTTACCGGACAGGGATCGATCAGCCCCAGCATTTT
v_gene: TRBV6-5
abundance: .
d_gene: TRBD1
j_gene: TRBJ1-5

CDR3aa: CASSFVPGQYTGELFF
CDR3nt: TGTGCCAGTAGCTTTGTCCCGGGACAGTACACCGGGGAGCTGTTTTTT
v_gene: TRBV19
abundance: .
d_gene: TRBD1
j_gene: TRBJ2-2

CDR3aa: CASSPHGRSSSNQPQHF
CDR3nt: TGTGCCAGCAGCCCCCACGGTCGTTCGTCTAGCAATCAGCCCCAGCATTTT
v_gene: TRBV7-2
abundance: .
d_gene: .
j_gene: TRBJ1-5

CDR3aa: CAWRRGGGHSGANVLTF
CDR3nt: TGTGCCTGGAGGCGTGGGGGCGGACACTCTGGGGCCAACGTCCTGACTTTC
v_gene: TRBV30
abundance: .
d_gene: .
j_gene: TRBJ2-6

CDR3aa: CASTHQGLGSKNTEAFF
CDR3nt: TGTGCCAGTACCCACCAGGGTTTAGGTTCAAAAAACACTGAAGCTTTCTTT
v_gene: TRBV19
abundance: .
d_gene: .
j_gene: TRBJ1-1

CDR3aa: CASSLLTGGQGNEQFF
CDR3nt: TGCGCCAGCAGCTTGTTGACGGGAGGGCAGGGAAATGAGCAGTTCTTC
v_gene: TRBV5-1
abundance: .
d_gene: TRBD2
j_gene: TRBJ2-1

CDR3aa: CAISEGRGSYEQYF
CDR3nt: TGTGCCATCAGTGAGGGTCGGGGCTCCTACGAGCAGTACTTC
v_gene: TRBV10-3
abundance: .
d_gene: .
j_gene: TRBJ2-7

CDR3aa: CASGVGRDRVPWEQYF
CDR3nt: TGCGCCAGCGGGGTTGGGAGGGACAGGGTGCCTTGGGAGCAGTACTTC
v_gene: TRBV5-1
abundance: once
d_gene: TRBD1
j_gene: TRBJ2-7

CDR3aa: CATGGPGSNEKLFF
CDR3nt: TGTGCCACGGGAGGGCCGGGGTCTAATGAAAAACTGTTTTTT
v_gene: TRBV10-3
abundance: .
d_gene: .
j_gene: TRBJ1-4

CDR3aa: CASSYGGAEQYF
CDR3nt: TGTGCCAGCAGTTACGGAGGGGCCGAGCAGTACTTC
v_gene: TRBV6-5
abundance: .
d_gene: .
j_gene: TRBJ2-7

CDR3aa: CAWDKGAYNEQFF
CDR3nt: TGTGCCTGGGATAAAGGGGCGTACAATGAGCAGTTCTTC
v_gene: TRBV30
abundance: .
d_gene: .
j_gene: TRBJ2-1

CDR3aa: CASSDPGTGGSPLHF
CDR3nt: TGTGCCAGCAGTGACCCCGGGACGGGGGGTTCACCCCTCCACTTT
v_gene: TRBV25-1
abundance: once
d_gene: .
j_gene: TRBJ1-6